The present T cell receptor beta chain was sequenced within a study of Graves' ophthalmopathy and Graves' hyperthyroidism. TCR beta CDR3 amplification used RNA transcripts. First-round RT-PCR with HTBI primers preceded a second-round multiplex PCR. Using its own MiXCR run on the multiplex PCR reads, TCRdb lists one record per CDR3 protein. The sample contains about 220,000 distinct CDR3 sequences, 20% to 25% of which appear only once. The table lists this clonotype with many counts. Sequenced: peripheral blood. This clonotype was sampled from a woman aged 45-65 years with Graves' ophthalmopathy.

The CDR3 nucleotides read TGTGCCAGTAGTATAGAGACGGGACTAGCCCGTCGCGAGACCCAGTACTTC. Its protein product is CASSIETGLARRETQYF. V usage is TRBV19 and J usage is TRBJ2-5; 9 nucleotides align to TRBD2. CDR1 LNHDA and CDR2 SQIVND come from the germline V gene (reference sequence). This CDR3 has 17 amino acids. The junction had 10 bases not matched to a gene; V was cut back by 0 bases and J by 5 bases.